This TCR beta chain was retrieved from a study of T cell responses to AZD1222 COVID-19 vaccine. Study conclusions and caveats: Vaccination with two AZD1222 doses was followed by a rise in Spike-specific TCR breadth and depth. Unmutated variant regions are reportedly targeted by nearly half of spike-specific TCRs.

A remark on this clone: Antigen: not known.

The CDR3 extends over 13 amino acids. Germline V gene data show CDR1 as LGHNA and CDR2 as YSLEER. Trimming pared 5 bases from V and 6 bases from J, leaving 13 bases between. The repertoire was sequenced with immunoSEQ multiplex PCR; TCRdb's copy has only in-frame clones and lacks some. The repertoire holds roughly 120,000 clones, with roughly 88% as singletons. The source of this sequence is an adult in good health. Source: peripheral blood, taken on day 0 of AZD1222 vaccination. This sequence joins TRBV4-3 and TRBJ1-2, with D uncertain. The CDR3 coding sequence is TGCGCCAGCAGCACTATACTCTGGGATGGCTACACCTTC. As protein: CASSTILWDGYTF.